These T cell receptor beta chains were read from a single sample in a study of identical twins. TCRdb passed the 5' RACE reads through MiXCR, listing each CDR3 protein once. The sample lists roughly 250,000 distinct CDR3 sequences; roughly 7.5% were seen once. These data are also associated with another study on yellow fever vaccine responses in identical twins.

Input material: CD8+ T cells sorted from blood. These receptor sequences come from a woman in her late teens or twenties in good health. Both conserved end residues are part of each CDR3. The D gene is left open where the match is weak. For some rows the clone size is stated as once, few or many, or as a class when expanded; others skip it.

D gene,clone size,V gene,CDR3 length,J gene,CDR3 protein,CDR3 DNA
TRBD2,NA,TRBV7-3,17,TRBJ2-1,CASTPGAAGGPGDEQFF,TGTGCCAGCACCCCGGGGGCGGCGGGAGGGCCGGGGGATGAGCAGTTCTTC
NA,few,TRBV3-1,16,TRBJ2-1,CASSQDWGEKDNEQFF,TGTGCCAGCAGCCAAGATTGGGGTGAGAAGGACAATGAGCAGTTCTTC
NA,NA,TRBV7-8,16,TRBJ2-7,CASSSSAVRDPYEQYF,TGTGCCAGCAGCTCTTCGGCTGTGAGGGACCCCTACGAGCAGTACTTC
TRBD2,few,TRBV3-1,16,TRBJ2-7,CASSQGGLAGTYEQYF,TGTGCCAGCAGCCAAGGAGGGCTAGCGGGAACCTACGAGCAGTACTTC
NA,NA,TRBV10-1,14,TRBJ2-2,CASSSAENTGELFF,TGCGCCAGCAGTTCGGCAGAGAACACCGGGGAGCTGTTTTTT
NA,NA,TRBV6-6,12,TRBJ2-4,CASGDHKNIQYF,TGTGCCAGCGGGGACCACAAAAACATTCAGTACTTC
TRBD1,few,TRBV7-8,17,TRBJ1-2,CASSLIVTGTGGYGYTF,TGTGCCAGCAGCTTAATAGTCACCGGGACAGGGGGCTATGGCTACACCTTC
TRBD1,NA,TRBV7-9,13,TRBJ2-5,CASSFTGEETQYF,TGTGCCAGCAGCTTCACAGGGGAAGAGACCCAGTACTTC
NA,NA,TRBV7-9,14,TRBJ1-2,CASSFGGADYGYTF,TGTGCCAGCAGCTTTGGGGGGGCTGACTATGGCTACACCTTC
TRBD2,few,TRBV7-8,20,TRBJ2-1,CASSLGWLAGPRGAYNEQFF,TGTGCCAGCAGCTTAGGTTGGCTAGCGGGCCCCCGAGGGGCCTACAATGAGCAGTTCTTC
NA,many,TRBV12-3/TRBV12-4,11,TRBJ2-5,CASRGAETQYF,TGTGCCAGTAGAGGGGCAGAGACCCAGTACTTC
NA,few,TRBV10-3,15,TRBJ1-2,CAISEGGTPNYGYTF,TGTGCCATCAGTGAGGGGGGGACTCCTAACTATGGCTACACCTTC
NA,many,TRBV20-1,16,TRBJ1-2,CSARPITGTISDGYTF,TGCAGTGCTAGACCAATTACCGGGACGATAAGTGATGGCTACACCTTC
TRBD2,NA,TRBV3-1,17,TRBJ2-3,CASSQDTQREFVDTQYF,TGTGCCAGCAGCCAAGATACTCAGCGGGAGTTTGTAGATACGCAGTATTTT
NA,NA,TRBV2,11,TRBJ2-1,CASSGPNEQFF,TGTGCCAGCAGTGGACCTAATGAGCAGTTCTTC
NA,NA,TRBV20-1,16,TRBJ2-4,CSARVGTAGPKDIQYF,TGCAGTGCTAGAGTGGGGACCGCGGGCCCTAAGGACATTCAGTACTTC
NA,few,TRBV5-4,15,TRBJ2-2,CASSFRGLNTGELFF,TGTGCCAGCAGCTTCCGGGGGCTTAACACCGGGGAGCTGTTTTTT
NA,NA,TRBV15,13,TRBJ2-1,CAVGAVSDNEQFF,TGTGCCGTCGGGGCGGTGTCTGACAATGAGCAGTTCTTC
TRBD1,many,TRBV6-1,13,TRBJ1-5,CASRQGGNQPQHF,TGTGCCAGCAGACAGGGGGGCAATCAGCCCCAGCATTTT
NA,many,TRBV5-1,16,TRBJ2-2,CASAIGYLLDTGELFF,TGCGCCAGCGCCATAGGGTACCTCCTGGATACCGGGGAGCTGTTTTTT
TRBD2,few,TRBV12-3/TRBV12-4,11,TRBJ2-1,CASSLGRERFF,TGTGCCAGCAGTTTAGGGCGGGAGAGGTTCTTC
NA,NA,TRBV11-3,14,TRBJ2-3,CASSLGGVDDTQYF,TGTGCCAGCAGCTTAGGAGGGGTGGATGATACGCAGTATTTT
TRBD1,many,TRBV15,15,TRBJ2-7,CATSIGQGGSYEQYF,TGTGCCACCAGCATCGGACAGGGGGGTTCCTACGAGCAGTACTTC
NA,NA,TRBV20-1,13,TRBJ2-2,CSSSGRRGGELFF,TGCAGTTCAAGTGGGAGGAGGGGCGGGGAGCTGTTTTTT
NA,few,TRBV28,14,TRBJ1-1,CASSFQTMGTEAFF,TGTGCCAGCAGTTTCCAAACAATGGGCACTGAAGCTTTCTTT
NA,NA,TRBV7-8,17,TRBJ1-5,CASSSRSTTGWNQPQHF,TGTGCCAGCAGCTCTAGGTCCACCACAGGGTGGAATCAGCCCCAGCATTTT
NA,many,TRBV4-1,19,TRBJ2-5,CASSQDLFVGLALGETQYF,TGCGCCAGCAGCCAAGATTTATTCGTGGGCCTAGCCCTCGGAGAGACCCAGTACTTC
NA,few,TRBV7-8,18,TRBJ1-3,CASSSRGQGGWSGNTIYF,TGTGCCAGCAGCTCTAGAGGTCAAGGGGGGTGGTCTGGAAACACCATATATTTT
NA,many,TRBV20-1,20,TRBJ1-3,CSARAYRGQGPEDSGNTIYF,TGCAGTGCTAGAGCTTACCGGGGGCAGGGCCCCGAGGATTCTGGAAACACCATATATTTT
NA,few,TRBV7-6,12,TRBJ1-1,CASSAWGSEAFF,TGTGCCAGCAGTGCCTGGGGGTCTGAAGCTTTCTTT
NA,NA,TRBV9,12,TRBJ2-5,CASSVGYGAQYF,TGTGCCAGCAGCGTAGGTTACGGGGCCCAGTACTTC
NA,few,TRBV2,13,TRBJ2-1,CASSVFLVNEQFF,TGTGCCAGCAGTGTATTTTTAGTTAATGAGCAGTTCTTC
TRBD2,few,TRBV12-3/TRBV12-4,15,TRBJ2-1,CASSRLAAAGNEQFF,TGTGCCAGCAGTCGACTAGCGGCTGCCGGCAATGAGCAGTTCTTC
NA,NA,TRBV7-9,12,TRBJ1-5,CASSPNNQPQHF,TGTGCCAGCAGCCCCAACAATCAGCCCCAGCATTTT
NA,many,TRBV29-1,12,TRBJ1-2,CSVDTGLGGYTF,TGCAGCGTGGATACAGGGTTAGGTGGCTACACCTTC
NA,many,TRBV29-1,16,TRBJ2-3,CSVDGVGAAITDTQYF,TGCAGCGTTGATGGAGTGGGGGCCGCCATCACAGATACGCAGTATTTT
NA,few,TRBV4-2,16,TRBJ2-7,CASSQDIVTGRNEQYF,TGTGCCAGCAGCCAAGATATAGTAACAGGGAGGAACGAGCAGTACTTC
TRBD1,few,TRBV27,14,TRBJ1-4,CASSPGQGVGKLFF,TGTGCCAGCAGCCCGGGACAGGGGGTGGGAAAACTGTTTTTT
NA,many,TRBV4-1,15,TRBJ1-5,CASSQGAWGNQPQHF,TGCGCCAGCAGCCAGGGGGCTTGGGGCAATCAGCCCCAGCATTTT